This T cell receptor (beta chain) is drawn from a study of T cells in Graves' hyperthyroidism and ophthalmopathy. Study-level results: Most thyroid clonotypes with frequency above 0.001 were detected in blood.

The table lists this clonotype with many counts. Its antigen is undetermined. Newly diagnosed patients aged 18 to 65 had hyperthyroidism of under 2 months' duration. Clinical symptoms, serum thyroxine and TRAb, thyroid ultrasound and orbital computed tomography together formed the diagnostic basis. The PBMCs were sourced from fresh peripheral blood (10 ml). The CDR3 has 15 residues. Trimming took 1 base from V and 6 from J; bases not matched to a gene: 4. Looked up from germline, CDR1 is SNHLY and CDR2 is FYNNEI. Amplification targeted TCR beta CDR3 regions from RNA transcripts. During a first-round RT-PCR of the TCR CDR3, the HTBI primer set was used. One entry per CDR3 protein, called by TCRdb with MiXCR from the multiplex PCR reads. The sample yields some 600,000 distinct CDR3 sequences, roughly 13% seen once.

The V gene is TRBV2, the J gene TRBJ2-1, with 9 bases fitting TRBD2. This clonotype was obtained from a woman aged 30 to 39 with Graves' hyperthyroidism that later progressed to Graves' ophthalmopathy. Input material: blood. CDR3 bases: TGTGCCAGCAGTGAAGAAAGGACTAGCGCCAATGAGCAGTTCTTC. It is translated as CASSEERTSANEQFF.